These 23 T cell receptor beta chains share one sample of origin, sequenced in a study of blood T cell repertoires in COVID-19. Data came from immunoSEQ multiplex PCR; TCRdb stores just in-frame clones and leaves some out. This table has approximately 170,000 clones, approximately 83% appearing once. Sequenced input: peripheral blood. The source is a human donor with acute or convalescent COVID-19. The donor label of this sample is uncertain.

This chain's CDR3 is CASSLGGRDTQYF. The CDR3 DNA sequence: TGTGCCAGCAGCTTAGGGGGCCGGGATACGCAGTATTTT. The rearrangement joins TRBV11-2 to TRBJ2-3; the D gene is possibly TRBD1 (5 bases). Germline V CDR1 and CDR2: SGHAT, FQNNGV. The CDR3 loop spans 13 amino acids. V was shortened by 1 base and J by 6 bases, with 8 bases between the two germline ends.

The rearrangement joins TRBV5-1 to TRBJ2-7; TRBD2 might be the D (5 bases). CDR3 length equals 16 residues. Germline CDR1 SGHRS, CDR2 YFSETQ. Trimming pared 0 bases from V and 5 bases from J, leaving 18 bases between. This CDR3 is CASSLGAESLMNEQYF. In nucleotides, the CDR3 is TGCGCCAGCAGCTTGGGAGCGGAGAGCCTAATGAACGAGCAGTACTTC.

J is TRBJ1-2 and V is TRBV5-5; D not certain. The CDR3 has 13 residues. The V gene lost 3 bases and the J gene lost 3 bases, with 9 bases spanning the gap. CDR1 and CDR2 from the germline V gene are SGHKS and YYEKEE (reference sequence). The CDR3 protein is CASSSESDYGYTF. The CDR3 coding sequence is TGTGCCAGCAGCTCGGAGAGCGACTATGGCTACACCTTC.

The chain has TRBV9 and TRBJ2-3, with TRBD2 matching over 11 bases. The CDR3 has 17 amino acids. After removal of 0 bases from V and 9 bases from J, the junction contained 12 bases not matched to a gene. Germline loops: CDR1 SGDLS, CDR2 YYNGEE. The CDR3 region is CASSVVASVGLADTQYF. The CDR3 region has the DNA TGTGCCAGCAGCGTAGTGGCGTCGGTGGGACTAGCGGACACGCAGTATTTT.

The CDR3 region has the DNA TGTGCCACCAGCAGAGTCCGTAAGCGGGATGAAGATACGCAGTATTTT. Its protein product is CATSRVRKRDEDTQYF. The rearrangement links TRBV15 to TRBJ2-3; 7 bases agree with TRBD2. CDR3 length equals 16 residues. In germline, CDR1 is LNHNV, CDR2 YYDKDF (reference sequence). The J segment lost 5 bases and the V segment lost 1 base, leaving 9 bases of the junction unmatched.

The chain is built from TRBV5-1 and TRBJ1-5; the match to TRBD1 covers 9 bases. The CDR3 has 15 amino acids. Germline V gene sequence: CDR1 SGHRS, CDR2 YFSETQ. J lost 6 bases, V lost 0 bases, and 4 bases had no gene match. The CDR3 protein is CASSLGDRDRQPQHF. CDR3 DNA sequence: TGCGCCAGCAGCTTGGGGGACAGGGATCGTCAGCCCCAGCATTTT.

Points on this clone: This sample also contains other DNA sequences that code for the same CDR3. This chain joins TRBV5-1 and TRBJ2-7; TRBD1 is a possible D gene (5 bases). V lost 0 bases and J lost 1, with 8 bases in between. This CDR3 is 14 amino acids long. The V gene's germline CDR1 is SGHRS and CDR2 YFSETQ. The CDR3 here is CASSLEQGSYEQYF. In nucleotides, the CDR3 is TGCGCCAGCAGCTTGGAGCAGGGATCCTACGAGCAGTACTTC. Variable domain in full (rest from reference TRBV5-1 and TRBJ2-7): KAGVTQTPRYLIKTRGQQVTLSCSPISGHRSVSWYQQTPGQGLQFLFEYFSETQRNKGNFPGRFSGRQFSNSRSEMNVSTLELGDSALYLCASSLEQGSYEQYFGPGTRLTVT.

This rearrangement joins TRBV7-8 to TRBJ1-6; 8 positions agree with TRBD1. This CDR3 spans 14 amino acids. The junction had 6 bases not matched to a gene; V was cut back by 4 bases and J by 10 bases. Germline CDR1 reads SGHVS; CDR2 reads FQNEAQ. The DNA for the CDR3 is TGTGCCAGCAGCTGGACAGGGCAAGGATCACCCCTCCACTTT. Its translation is CASSWTGQGSPLHF.

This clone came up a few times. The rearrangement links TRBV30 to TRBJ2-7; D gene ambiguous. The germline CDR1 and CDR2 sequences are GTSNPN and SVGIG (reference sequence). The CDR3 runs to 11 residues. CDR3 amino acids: CAISHSYEQYF. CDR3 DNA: TGTGCTATATCGCACAGCTACGAGCAGTACTTC.

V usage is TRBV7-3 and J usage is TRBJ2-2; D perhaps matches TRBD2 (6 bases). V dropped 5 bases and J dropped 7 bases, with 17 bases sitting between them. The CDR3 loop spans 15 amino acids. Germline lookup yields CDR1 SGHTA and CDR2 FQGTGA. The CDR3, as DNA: TGTGCCAGCAGCCAGAACCGACTAGGGAGCGGGGAGCTGTTTTTT. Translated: CASSQNRLGSGELFF.

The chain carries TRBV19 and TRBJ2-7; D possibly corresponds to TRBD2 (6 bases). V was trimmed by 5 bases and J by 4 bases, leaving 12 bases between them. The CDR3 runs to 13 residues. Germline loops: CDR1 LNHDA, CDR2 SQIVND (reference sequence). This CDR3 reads CASSQGLLYEQYF. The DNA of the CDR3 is TGTGCCAGTAGTCAGGGACTTCTTTACGAGCAGTACTTC. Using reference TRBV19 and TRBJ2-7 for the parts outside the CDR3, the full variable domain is DGGITQSPKYLFRKEGQNVTLSCEQNLNHDAMYWYRQDPGQGLRLIYYSQIVNDFQKGDIAEGYSVSREKKESFPLTVTSAQKNPTAFYLCASSQGLLYEQYFGPGTRLTVT.

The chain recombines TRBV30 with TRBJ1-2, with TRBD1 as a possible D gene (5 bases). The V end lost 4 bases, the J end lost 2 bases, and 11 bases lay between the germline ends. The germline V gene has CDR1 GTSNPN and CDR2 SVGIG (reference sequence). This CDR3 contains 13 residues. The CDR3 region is CAWNDDRNYGYTF. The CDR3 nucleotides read TGTGCCTGGAATGATGACAGAAACTATGGCTACACCTTC.

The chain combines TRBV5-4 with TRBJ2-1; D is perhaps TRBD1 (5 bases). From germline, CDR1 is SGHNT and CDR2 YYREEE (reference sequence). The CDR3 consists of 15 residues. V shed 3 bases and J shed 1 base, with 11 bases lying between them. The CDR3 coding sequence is TGTGCCAGCAGCTCACCGACAGAGTCCTACAATGAGCAGTTCTTC. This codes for CASSSPTESYNEQFF.

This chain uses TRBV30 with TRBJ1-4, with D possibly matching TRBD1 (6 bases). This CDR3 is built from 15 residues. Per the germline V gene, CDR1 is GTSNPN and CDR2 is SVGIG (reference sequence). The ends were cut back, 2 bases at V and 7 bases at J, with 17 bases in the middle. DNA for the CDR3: TGTGCCTGGAGTTCATTAACAGGGCCCGCTGAAAAACTGTTTTTT. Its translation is CAWSSLTGPAEKLFF.

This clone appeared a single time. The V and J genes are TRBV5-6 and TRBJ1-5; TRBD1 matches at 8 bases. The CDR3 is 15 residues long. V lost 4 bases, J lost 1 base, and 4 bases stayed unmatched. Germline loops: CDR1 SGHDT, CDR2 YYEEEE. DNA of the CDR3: TGTGCCAGCAGCCGGACAGGGTGGAGCAATCAGCCCCAGCATTTT. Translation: CASSRTGWSNQPQHF.

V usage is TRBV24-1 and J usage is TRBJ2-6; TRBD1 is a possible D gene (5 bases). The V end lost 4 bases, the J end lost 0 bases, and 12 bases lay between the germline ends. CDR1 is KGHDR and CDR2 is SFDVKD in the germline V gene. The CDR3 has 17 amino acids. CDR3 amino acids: CATSDPRTTSGANVLTF. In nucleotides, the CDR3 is TGTGCCACCAGTGACCCACGGACAACCTCTGGGGCCAACGTCCTGACTTTC.

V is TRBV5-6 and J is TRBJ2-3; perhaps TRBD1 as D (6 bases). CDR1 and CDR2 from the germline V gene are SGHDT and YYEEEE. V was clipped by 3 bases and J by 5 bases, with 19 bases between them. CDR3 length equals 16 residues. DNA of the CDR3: TGTGCCAGCAGCTCTGCGGACAGTTCAGGGGTAGATACGCAGTATTTT. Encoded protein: CASSSADSSGVDTQYF.

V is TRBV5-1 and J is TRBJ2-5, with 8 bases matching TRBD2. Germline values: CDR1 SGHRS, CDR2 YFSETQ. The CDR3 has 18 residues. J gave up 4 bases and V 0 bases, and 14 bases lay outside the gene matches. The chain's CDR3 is CASSLGGTSFRNPETQYF. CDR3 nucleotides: TGCGCCAGCAGCTTGGGCGGGACTAGTTTTAGGAACCCAGAGACCCAGTACTTC.

CDR3 coding DNA: TGTGCCAGCAGCTCCGTAACGGGGGGCAGCCCCTACGAGCAGTACTTC. Its translation is CASSSVTGGSPYEQYF. The rearrangement links TRBV7-2 to TRBJ2-7; tentatively, D is TRBD2 (7 bases). CDR3 length: 16 residues. The germline gives CDR1 SGHTA, CDR2 FQGNSA. Deletions cut 4 bases from V and 2 bases from J, with 18 bases between.

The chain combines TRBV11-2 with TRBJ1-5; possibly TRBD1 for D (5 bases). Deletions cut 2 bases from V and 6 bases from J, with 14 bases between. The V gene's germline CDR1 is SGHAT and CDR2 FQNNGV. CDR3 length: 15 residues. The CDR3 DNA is TGTGCCAGCAGCTTATTGGGTGGGGCGAGTCAGCCCCAGCATTTT. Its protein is CASSLLGGASQPQHF.

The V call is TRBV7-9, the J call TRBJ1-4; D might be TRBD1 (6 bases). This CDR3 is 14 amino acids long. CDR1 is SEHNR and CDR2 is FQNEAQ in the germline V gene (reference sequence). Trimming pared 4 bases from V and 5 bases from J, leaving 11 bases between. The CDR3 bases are TGTGCCAGCAGCTCGGGACAATCCAATGAAAAACTGTTTTTT. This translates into CASSSGQSNEKLFF.

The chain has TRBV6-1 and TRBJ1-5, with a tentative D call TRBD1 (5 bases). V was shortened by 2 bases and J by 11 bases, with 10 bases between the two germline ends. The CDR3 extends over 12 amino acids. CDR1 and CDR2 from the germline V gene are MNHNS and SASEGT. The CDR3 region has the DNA TGTGCCAGCAGTGAAAGGGCAGGGTCCCAGCATTTT. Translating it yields CASSERAGSQHF.

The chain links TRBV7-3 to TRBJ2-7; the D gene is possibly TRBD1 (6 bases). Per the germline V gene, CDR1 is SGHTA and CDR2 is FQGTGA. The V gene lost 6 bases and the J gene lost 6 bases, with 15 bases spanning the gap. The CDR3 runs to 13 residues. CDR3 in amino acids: CASSPGVRSEQYF. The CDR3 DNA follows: TGTGCCAGCAGTCCAGGGGTCCGTTCCGAGCAGTACTTC. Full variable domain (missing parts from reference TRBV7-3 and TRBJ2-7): GAGVSQTPSNKVTEKGKYVELRCDPISGHTALYWYRQSLGQGPEFLIYFQGTGAADDSGLPNDRFFAVRPEGSVSTLKIQRTERGDSAVYLCASSPGVRSEQYFGPGTRLTVT.